These 4 T cell receptor beta chains came from one sample sequenced in a study of blood T cell repertoires in COVID-19. TCRdb's copy holds only in-frame clones and misses some; the assay was immunoSEQ multiplex PCR. The top ten clones hold 31% of a sample with 100,000 or so clones, around four fifths of them seen once. The specimen sequenced was peripheral blood. All receptors come from a man in his sixties or seventies with active or convalescent COVID-19.

The genes are TRBV5-5 and TRBJ1-1; tentative D call: TRBD1 (6 bases). The CDR3 sequence is 15 residues long. The ends were cut back, 4 bases at V and 6 bases at J, with 19 bases in the middle. Per the germline V gene, CDR1 is SGHKS and CDR2 is YYEKEE (reference sequence). CDR3 loop: CASSREATGRSEAFF. CDR3 DNA: TGTGCCAGCAGCCGGGAGGCTACAGGGAGGTCTGAAGCTTTCTTT.

This clone was picked up one time. The same CDR3 also results from other DNA sequences found in this sample. The V gene is TRBV6-5, the J gene TRBJ1-3; possible D gene TRBD1, 5 bases. Trimming left V 6 bases short and J 0 bases short, with 9 bases between. Germline V gives CDR1 MNHEY, CDR2 SVGAGI. The CDR3 runs 14 residues. The DNA of the CDR3 is TGTGCCAGCAGAGCAGGGCTCTCTGGAAACACCATATATTTT. Its protein product is CASRAGLSGNTIYF.

The chain links TRBV27 to TRBJ2-3, with D possibly being TRBD2 (5 bases). Germline V gives CDR1 MNHEY, CDR2 SMNVEV (reference sequence). The CDR3 has 12 amino acids. V was shortened by 5 bases and J by 6 bases, with 9 bases between the two germline ends. CDR3 sequence reads: CASSPPGDTQYF. As DNA, the CDR3 is TGTGCCAGCAGTCCCCCGGGGGATACGCAGTATTTT.

The genes are TRBV6-1 and TRBJ2-7; 14 nucleotides agree with TRBD2. There are 16 residues in the CDR3. Germline-derived CDR1 and CDR2 are MNHNS and SASEGT. Trimming removed 3 bases from V and 7 bases from J; junction bases left unmatched: 8. The DNA of the CDR3 is TGTGCCAGCAGTGACACTCCGGGACTAGCGGGGGAAGAGCAGTACTTC. Amino acid sequence: CASSDTPGLAGEEQYF.